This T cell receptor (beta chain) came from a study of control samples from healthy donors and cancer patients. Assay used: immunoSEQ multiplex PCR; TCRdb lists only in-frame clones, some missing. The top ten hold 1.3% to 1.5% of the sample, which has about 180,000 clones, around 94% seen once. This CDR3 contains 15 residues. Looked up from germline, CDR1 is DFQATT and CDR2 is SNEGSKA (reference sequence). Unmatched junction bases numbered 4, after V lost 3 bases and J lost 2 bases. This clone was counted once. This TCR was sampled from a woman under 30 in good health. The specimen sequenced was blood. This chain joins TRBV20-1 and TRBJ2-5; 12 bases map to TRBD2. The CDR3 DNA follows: TGCAGTGCTAGTCGGACTAGCGGGGCACAAGAGACCCAGTACTTC. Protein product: CSASRTSGAQETQYF.